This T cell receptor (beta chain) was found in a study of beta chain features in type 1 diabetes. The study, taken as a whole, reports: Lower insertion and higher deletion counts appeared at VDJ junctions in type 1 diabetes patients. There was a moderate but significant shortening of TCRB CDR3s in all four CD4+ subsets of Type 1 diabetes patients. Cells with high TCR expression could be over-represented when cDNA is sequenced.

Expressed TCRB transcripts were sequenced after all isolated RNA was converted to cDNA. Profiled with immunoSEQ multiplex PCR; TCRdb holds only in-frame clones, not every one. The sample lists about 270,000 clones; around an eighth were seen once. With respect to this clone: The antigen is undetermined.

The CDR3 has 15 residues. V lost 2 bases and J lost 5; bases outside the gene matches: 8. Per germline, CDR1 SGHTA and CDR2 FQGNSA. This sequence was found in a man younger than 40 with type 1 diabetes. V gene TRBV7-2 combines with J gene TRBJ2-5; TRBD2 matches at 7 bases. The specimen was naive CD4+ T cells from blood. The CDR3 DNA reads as TGTGCCAGCAGCTTATTAAGCGGGATCAGGGAGACCCAGTACTTC. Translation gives CASSLLSGIRETQYF.